A single sample is the source of the 22 T cell receptor beta chains below, sequenced in a study of T-cell reconstitution after alpha-beta-depleted transplantation in children. Unique molecular identifiers were incorporated when the TCRbeta library was constructed. TCRdb re-analysed the PCR reads in MiXCR, keeping a single row per CDR3 protein. In the table there are roughly 200,000 distinct CDR3 sequences, roughly 8.3% of which are singletons. The specimen was PBMCs, mostly from graft donor cells, collected 360 days after TCRalphabeta/CD19-depleted stem cell transplant. These receptors were taken from a male patient aged 2-10 years who had a stem cell transplant for acute myeloid leukemia, so the T cells may come from the graft donor.

This clonotype was counted many times. The chain uses TRBV15 and TRBJ2-5, with D possibly being TRBD1 (6 bases). The CDR3 spans 16 residues. Germline-derived CDR1 and CDR2 are LNHNV and YYDKDF (reference sequence). V was trimmed by 0 bases and J by 4 bases, leaving 15 bases between them. The CDR3 loop is CATSRDLTARGETQYF. The CDR3 DNA reads TGTGCCACCAGCAGAGATTTGACTGCCAGGGGAGAGACCCAGTACTTC.

Ten or more counts support this clonotype. V gene TRBV7-9 combines with J gene TRBJ2-5; 7 nucleotides match TRBD2. CDR1 is SEHNR and CDR2 is FQNEAQ in the germline V gene (reference sequence). The trim removed 3 bases at V and 9 bases at J, leaving 7 bases unmatched. CDR3 length: 13 amino acids. CDR3 in DNA: TGTGCCAGCAGCTTGGGAGGGTCAGGATCCCAGTACTTC. Amino acid sequence: CASSLGGSGSQYF.

The chain employs TRBV9 and TRBJ2-2; the match to TRBD2 covers 7 bases. Looked up from germline, CDR1 is SGDLS and CDR2 is YYNGEE. Trimming removed 5 bases from V and 2 bases from J; junction bases left unmatched: 6. The CDR3 covers 15 residues. CDR3 nucleotide sequence: TGTGCCAGCAGTCTTCGGGACTATAACACCGGGGAGCTGTTTTTT. The encoded protein is CASSLRDYNTGELFF. The whole variable domain, filled in from reference TRBV9 and TRBJ2-2, reads DSGVTQTPKHLITATGQRVTLRCSPRSGDLSVYWYQQSLDQGLQFLIQYYNGEERAKGNILERFSAQQFPDLHSELNLSSLELGDSALYFCASSLRDYNTGELFFGEGSRLTVL.

There are many counts of this clonotype. The chain uses TRBV29-1 and TRBJ2-5; 8 bases line up with TRBD1. This CDR3 region has 15 residues. With V trimmed by 5 bases and J by 5 bases, 13 bases remained unmatched. Per germline, CDR1 SQVTM and CDR2 ANQGSEA. CDR3 coding DNA: TGCAGCGTTTATACCCCAGGACAGGGAGCGGAGACCCAGTACTTC. Residues: CSVYTPGQGAETQYF.

This clonotype occurred many times. The V gene is TRBV27, the J gene TRBJ2-2, with a possible D match to TRBD1 (5 bases). Trimming took off 5 bases at V and 5 bases at J, with 15 bases between the two ends. The CDR3 covers 15 residues. Germline V CDR1 and CDR2: MNHEY, SMNVEV (reference sequence). The CDR3, as DNA: TGTGCCAGCAGTAACCCCAGGGTCGGAACCGGGGAGCTGTTTTTT. Protein sequence: CASSNPRVGTGELFF.

J is TRBJ2-2 and V is TRBV20-1, with D unresolved. The V and J ends lost 4 bases and 1 base respectively, with 10 bases between them. In germline, CDR1 is DFQATT, CDR2 SNEGSKA (reference sequence). The CDR3 is 14 amino acids. Here the CDR3 reads CSAKRRLNTGELFF. The CDR3 bases are TGCAGTGCTAAACGGCGGCTGAACACCGGGGAGCTGTTTTTT.

In this sample, this clonotype turned up many times. The J gene is TRBJ2-1, the V gene TRBV20-1; D uncertain. The CDR3 spans 13 residues. The V gene's germline CDR1 is DFQATT and CDR2 SNEGSKA (reference sequence). V was cut by 1 base and J by 6 bases, with 10 bases left in between. The CDR3 loop is CSARGVGPNEQFF. In DNA form, the CDR3 reads TGCAGTGCTAGAGGAGTAGGGCCCAATGAGCAGTTCTTC.

This clonotype was detected many times. V is TRBV25-1 and J is TRBJ2-3; D is ambiguous. This CDR3 contains 14 residues. Looked up from germline, CDR1 is MGHDK and CDR2 is SYGVNS. V was trimmed by 7 bases and J by 0 bases, leaving 11 bases between them. The CDR3 region is CASKEALSTDTQYF. CDR3 coding DNA: TGTGCCAGCAAGGAAGCGTTAAGCACAGATACGCAGTATTTT.

This chain uses TRBV12-3 or TRBV12-4 with TRBJ2-1; no clear D gene. The CDR3 spans 14 residues. The ends were cut back, 6 bases at V and 3 bases at J, with 12 bases in the middle. CDR3 amino acids: CASRVQQSYNEQFF. In DNA form, the CDR3 reads TGTGCCAGCAGAGTTCAACAGAGCTACAATGAGCAGTTCTTC.

This rearrangement joins TRBV7-2 to TRBJ2-3, with a tentative D call TRBD1 (6 bases). CDR3 length equals 16 residues. Germline lookup yields CDR1 SGHTA and CDR2 FQGNSA. V was trimmed by 1 base and J by 1 base, leaving 12 bases between them. CDR3 in amino acids: CASSLVGTIRTDTQYF. The DNA for the CDR3 is TGTGCCAGCAGCTTAGTAGGGACAATCCGCACAGATACGCAGTATTTT. Filled out from reference TRBV7-2 and TRBJ2-3, the complete variable domain reads GAGVSQSPSNKVTEKGKDVELRCDPISGHTALYWYRQSLGQGLEFLIYFQGNSAPDKSGLPSDRFSAERTGGSVSTLTIQRTQQEDSAVYLCASSLVGTIRTDTQYFGPGTRLTVL.

This clonotype was counted a few times. The chain joins TRBV18 to TRBJ2-2; D is undetermined. The length of the CDR3 is 14 residues. Germline CDR1 reads KGHSH; CDR2 reads LQKENI. The germline V and J ends were trimmed by 6 bases and 4 bases, with 12 bases remaining between them. CDR3 region: CASSPALGTGELFF. Written as DNA, the CDR3 is TGTGCCAGCTCCCCCGCTTTGGGCACCGGGGAGCTGTTTTTT.

The rearrangement links TRBV15 to TRBJ2-5; 7 bases align to TRBD2. The germline CDR1 and CDR2 sequences are LNHNV and YYDKDF (reference sequence). Losses at the gene ends were 5 bases for V and 1 base for J; bases not matched to a gene: 7. CDR3 length: 15 residues. Here the CDR3 reads CATSVMGGFQETQYF. The CDR3 nucleotides are TGTGCCACCAGCGTCATGGGGGGGTTCCAAGAGACCCAGTACTTC. Looking up the rest from reference TRBV15 and TRBJ2-5 gives the full variable domain: DAMVIQNPRYQVTQFGKPVTLSCSQTLNHNVMYWYQQKSSQAPKLLFHYYDKDFNNEADTPDNFQSRRPNTSFCFLDIRSPGLGDTAMYLCATSVMGGFQETQYFGPGTRLLVL.

This clonotype appeared many times. The CDR3 loop is CASSVSPRPPNSPLHF. For the CDR3, the DNA is TGTGCCAGCAGCGTATCGCCTAGGCCCCCCAATTCACCCCTCCACTTT. V usage is TRBV9 and J usage is TRBJ1-6; D uncertain. Germline lookup yields CDR1 SGDLS and CDR2 YYNGEE. The CDR3 is 16 amino acids. V lost 1 base and J lost 7, with 15 bases in between.

This clonotype was detected a few times. The V gene is TRBV18, the J gene TRBJ2-2; D remains ambiguous. Germline lookup yields CDR1 KGHSH and CDR2 LQKENI. The CDR3 contains 17 residues. V was trimmed by 6 bases and J by 4 bases, leaving 21 bases between them. CDR3 loop: CASSVEIPFAVTGELFF. Written as DNA, the CDR3 is TGTGCCAGCTCGGTCGAAATACCCTTCGCGGTCACCGGGGAGCTGTTTTTT.

The chain recombines TRBV29-1 with TRBJ1-1; maybe TRBD1 (6 bases). The V gene's germline CDR1 is SQVTM and CDR2 ANQGSEA. V was clipped by 3 bases and J by 5 bases, with 16 bases between them. The CDR3 spans 14 residues. The CDR3 protein is CSVDQTGTSTEAFF. CDR3 nucleotide sequence: TGCAGCGTTGATCAGACAGGCACGTCAACTGAAGCTTTCTTT.

This clonotype was detected a few times. The genes are TRBV9 and TRBJ1-3; D is unclear. The length of the CDR3 is 15 residues. CDR1 is SGDLS and CDR2 is YYNGEE in the germline V gene. V was trimmed by 4 bases and J by 0 bases, leaving 11 bases between them. The CDR3 loop reads CASSSGHGSGNTIYF. In DNA, the CDR3 is TGTGCCAGCAGCTCAGGTCACGGCTCTGGAAACACCATATATTTT.

This clonotype turned up a few times. The chain combines TRBV18 with TRBJ1-5; tentative D call: TRBD1 (5 bases). The V end lost 3 bases, the J end lost 4 bases, and 16 bases lay between the germline ends. CDR3 size: 16 residues. Germline lookup yields CDR1 KGHSH and CDR2 LQKENI. CDR3 amino acids: CASSPYQGNRNQPQHF. The CDR3 region has the DNA TGTGCCAGCTCACCTTATCAGGGAAATCGAAATCAGCCCCAGCATTTT.

This clonotype showed up just a few times. J is TRBJ2-5 and V is TRBV5-1, with TRBD1 as a possible D gene (6 bases). Deletions cut 3 bases from V and 0 bases from J, with 21 bases between. Germline CDR1 is SGHRS and CDR2 is YFSETQ. This CDR3 spans 18 amino acids. CDR3 nucleotide sequence: TGCGCCAGCAGCTCGAAGTCGAGGGACATGATGTACCAAGAGACCCAGTACTTC. Protein product: CASSSKSRDMMYQETQYF.

The rearrangement joins TRBV5-1 to TRBJ1-1, with 8 bases fitting TRBD1. The V segment lost 0 bases and the J segment 4 bases; nucleotides outside the gene matches: 8. The CDR3 is made up of 16 amino acids. CDR1 and CDR2 (germline): SGHRS, YFSETQ. The CDR3 DNA follows: TGCGCCAGCAGCTTGGCCGTTGGACAGGGAGCCACTGAAGCTTTCTTT. Residues: CASSLAVGQGATEAFF.

There are many counts of this clonotype. CDR3: CASTGRALSVYEQFF. CDR3 nucleotides: TGTGCCAGCACCGGGAGAGCCCTCAGTGTATATGAGCAGTTCTTC. The chain employs TRBV25-1 and TRBJ2-1, with a weak D call TRBD2 (6 bases). The CDR3 runs 15 residues. Between the trimmed V and J ends, which lost 7 bases and 8 bases, there was a span of 21 bases. CDR1 and CDR2 from the germline V gene are MGHDK and SYGVNS.

At least ten counts were recorded for this clonotype. This CDR3 reads CASSPGLLFTDTQYF. The CDR3 region has the DNA TGTGCCAGCAGTCCGGGACTACTATTCACAGATACGCAGTATTTT. The gene calls are TRBV12-3 or TRBV12-4 and TRBJ2-3; 7 nucleotides agree with TRBD2. The CDR3 consists of 15 residues. The V segment lost 5 bases and the J segment 2 bases; nucleotides outside the gene matches: 7.

The table lists this clonotype with many counts. The CDR3 DNA sequence: TGCAGTCCGCAGGGGATCGGTGAAAAACTGTTTTTT. Encoded protein: CSPQGIGEKLFF. The gene calls are TRBV20-1 and TRBJ1-4; weak D call: TRBD1 (6 bases). CDR1 and CDR2 (germline): DFQATT, SNEGSKA (reference sequence). Trimming took 8 bases from V and 7 from J, leaving 14 bases between them. There are 12 residues in the CDR3.